This entry is about one T cell receptor beta chain. Its antigen remains unknown. The sample comes from a study of blood T cells in healthy people across ages. Study-wide results and caveats: Total diversity from one million sequenced T cells was likely underestimated.

PCR was performed a second time for about 7 to 12 cycles using a sample-barcoded 5' primer and a J-beta primer mix. TCRdb re-analysed the 5' RACE reads in MiXCR, keeping a single row per CDR3 protein. The sample gives roughly 1.7 million distinct CDR3 sequences, roughly a third of which show up once; about 10% is in the top ten. The sequenced material came from blood. This TCR derives from a young woman in good health.

CDR3 sequence: CASSSIRKGLATDTQYF. CDR3 nucleotide sequence: TGTGCCAGCAGCTCTATAAGGAAGGGACTAGCCACAGATACGCAGTATTTT. This rearrangement joins TRBV28 to TRBJ2-3, with 9 positions matching TRBD2. CDR1 and CDR2 from the germline V gene are MDHEN and SYDVKM. J gave up 2 bases and V 6 bases, and 12 bases lay outside the gene matches. The CDR3 extends over 17 amino acids.